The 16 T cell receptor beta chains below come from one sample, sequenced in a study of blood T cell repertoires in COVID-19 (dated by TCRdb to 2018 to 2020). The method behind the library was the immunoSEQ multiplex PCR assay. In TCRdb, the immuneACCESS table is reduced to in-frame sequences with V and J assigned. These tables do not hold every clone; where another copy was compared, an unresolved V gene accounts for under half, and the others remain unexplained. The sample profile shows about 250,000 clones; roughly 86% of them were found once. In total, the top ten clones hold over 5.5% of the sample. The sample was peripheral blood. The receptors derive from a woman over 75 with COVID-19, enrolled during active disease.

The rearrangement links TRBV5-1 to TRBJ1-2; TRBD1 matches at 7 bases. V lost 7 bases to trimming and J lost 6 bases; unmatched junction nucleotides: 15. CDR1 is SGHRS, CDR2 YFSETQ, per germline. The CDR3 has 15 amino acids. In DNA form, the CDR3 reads TGCGCCAGCCGACGGGAGACAGGGTACGACCATGGCTACACCTTC. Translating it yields CASRRETGYDHGYTF.

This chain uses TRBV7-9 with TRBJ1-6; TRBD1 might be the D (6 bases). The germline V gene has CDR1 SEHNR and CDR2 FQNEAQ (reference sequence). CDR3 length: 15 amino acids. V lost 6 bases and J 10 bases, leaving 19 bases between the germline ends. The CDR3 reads CASSSSLGGASPLHF. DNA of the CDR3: TGTGCCAGCAGTTCAAGCCTGGGGGGGGCCTCACCCCTCCACTTT.

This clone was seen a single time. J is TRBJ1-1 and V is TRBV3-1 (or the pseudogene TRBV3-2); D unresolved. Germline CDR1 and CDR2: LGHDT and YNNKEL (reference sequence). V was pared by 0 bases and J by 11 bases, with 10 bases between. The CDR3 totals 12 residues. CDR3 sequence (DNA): TGTGCCAGCAGCCAAGACCTAAGAGGCGCTTTCTTT. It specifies CASSQDLRGAFF.

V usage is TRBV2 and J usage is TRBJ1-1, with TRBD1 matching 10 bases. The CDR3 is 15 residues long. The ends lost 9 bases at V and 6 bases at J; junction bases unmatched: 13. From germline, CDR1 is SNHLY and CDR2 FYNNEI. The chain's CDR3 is CARADRGSAAAEAFF. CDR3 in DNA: TGTGCCAGGGCGGACAGGGGGAGCGCTGCCGCTGAAGCTTTCTTT.

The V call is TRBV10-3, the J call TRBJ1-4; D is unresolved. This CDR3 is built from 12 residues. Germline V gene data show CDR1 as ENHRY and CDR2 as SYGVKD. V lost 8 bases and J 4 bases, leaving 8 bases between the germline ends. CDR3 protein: CAIAENNEKLFF. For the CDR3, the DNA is TGTGCCATCGCAGAAAATAATGAAAAACTGTTTTTT.

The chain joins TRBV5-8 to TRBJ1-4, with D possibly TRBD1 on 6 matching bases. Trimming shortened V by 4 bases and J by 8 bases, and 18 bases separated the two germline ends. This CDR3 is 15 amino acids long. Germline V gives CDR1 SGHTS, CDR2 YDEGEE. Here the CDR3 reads CASSPPGQMDEKLFF. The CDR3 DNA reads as TGTGCCAGCAGCCCCCCTGGACAGATGGACGAAAAACTGTTTTTT.

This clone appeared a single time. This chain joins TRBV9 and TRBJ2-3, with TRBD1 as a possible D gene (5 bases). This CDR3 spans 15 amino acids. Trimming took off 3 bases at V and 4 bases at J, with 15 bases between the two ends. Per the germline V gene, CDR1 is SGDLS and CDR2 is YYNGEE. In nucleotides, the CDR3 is TGTGCCAGCAGCGGGGGCAATCTCGGTTCAGATACGCAGTATTTT. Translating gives CASSGGNLGSDTQYF.

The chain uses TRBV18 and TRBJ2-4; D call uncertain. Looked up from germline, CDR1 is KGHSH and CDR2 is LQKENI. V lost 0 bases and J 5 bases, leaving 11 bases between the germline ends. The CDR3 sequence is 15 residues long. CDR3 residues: CASSPPSPVQNIQYF. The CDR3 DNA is TGTGCCAGCTCACCACCATCCCCGGTCCAAAACATTCAGTACTTC.

DNA of the CDR3: TGTGCCAGCTCACCACGGACAGATTCACCCCTCCACTTT. Translation gives CASSPRTDSPLHF. This chain links TRBV18 with TRBJ1-6, with D perhaps matching TRBD1 (6 bases). V lost 1 base and J lost 8, with 6 bases in between. The CDR3 is 13 amino acids. Per the germline V gene, CDR1 is KGHSH and CDR2 is LQKENI.

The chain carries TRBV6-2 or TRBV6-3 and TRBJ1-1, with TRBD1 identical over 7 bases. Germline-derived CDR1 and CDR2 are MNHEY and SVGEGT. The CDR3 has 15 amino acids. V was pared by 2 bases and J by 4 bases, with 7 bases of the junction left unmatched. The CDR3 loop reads CASSYPIDRATEAFF. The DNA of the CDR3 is TGTGCCAGCAGTTACCCCATCGACAGGGCCACTGAAGCTTTCTTT.

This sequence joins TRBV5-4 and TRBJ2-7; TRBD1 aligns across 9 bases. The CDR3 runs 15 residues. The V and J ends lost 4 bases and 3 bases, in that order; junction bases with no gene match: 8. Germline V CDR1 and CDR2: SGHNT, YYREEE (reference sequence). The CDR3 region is CASSSRDRVLYEQYF. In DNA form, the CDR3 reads TGTGCCAGCAGCAGCCGGGACAGGGTTCTCTACGAGCAGTACTTC.

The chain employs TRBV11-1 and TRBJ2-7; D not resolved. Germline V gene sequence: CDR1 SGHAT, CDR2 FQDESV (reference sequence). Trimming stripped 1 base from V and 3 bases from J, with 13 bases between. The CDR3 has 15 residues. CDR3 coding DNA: TGTGCCAGCAGCTTAGACAGATATTCGTTCTACGAGCAGTACTTC. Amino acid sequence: CASSLDRYSFYEQYF. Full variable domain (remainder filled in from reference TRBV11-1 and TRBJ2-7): EAEVAQSPRYKITEKSQAVAFWCDPISGHATLYWYRQILGQGPELLVQFQDESVVDDSQLPKDRFSAERLKGVDSTLKIQPAELGDSAMYLCASSLDRYSFYEQYFGPGTRLTVT.

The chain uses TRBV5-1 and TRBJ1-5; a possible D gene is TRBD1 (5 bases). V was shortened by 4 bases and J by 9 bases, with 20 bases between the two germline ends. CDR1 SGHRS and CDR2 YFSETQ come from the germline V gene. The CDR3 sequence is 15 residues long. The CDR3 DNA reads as TGCGCCAGCAGCACTGCATGGGGGGTCAATGGGCCCCAGCATTTT. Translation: CASSTAWGVNGPQHF.

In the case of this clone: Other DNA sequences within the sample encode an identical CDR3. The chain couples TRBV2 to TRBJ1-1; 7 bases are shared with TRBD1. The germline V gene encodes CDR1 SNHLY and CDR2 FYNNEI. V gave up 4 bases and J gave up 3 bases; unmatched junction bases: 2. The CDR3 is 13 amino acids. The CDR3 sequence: CASSGQGYTEAFF. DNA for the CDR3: TGTGCCAGCAGTGGACAGGGATACACTGAAGCTTTCTTT.

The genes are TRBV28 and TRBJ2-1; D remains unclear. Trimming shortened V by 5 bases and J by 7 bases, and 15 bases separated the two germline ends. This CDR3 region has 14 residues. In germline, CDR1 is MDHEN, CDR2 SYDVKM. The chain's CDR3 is CASSPLNSINEQFF. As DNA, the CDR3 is TGTGCCAGCAGTCCTCTGAACTCTATAAATGAGCAGTTCTTC.

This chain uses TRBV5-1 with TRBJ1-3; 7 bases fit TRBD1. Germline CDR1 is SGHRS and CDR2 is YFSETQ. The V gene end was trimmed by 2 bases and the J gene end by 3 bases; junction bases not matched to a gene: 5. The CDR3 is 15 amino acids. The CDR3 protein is CASSLGGGDGNTIYF. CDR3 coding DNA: TGCGCCAGCAGCTTAGGAGGGGGCGATGGAAACACCATATATTTT.